Presented here are 27 T cell receptor beta chains from one specimen sequenced in a study of Graves' ophthalmopathy and Graves' hyperthyroidism. Amplified TCR beta CDR3 regions were obtained using RNA transcripts as template. First-round RT-PCR with HTBI primers preceded a second-round multiplex PCR. MiXCR was run by TCRdb on the multiplex PCR reads, yielding one entry per CDR3 protein. The sample comprises about 1.2 million distinct CDR3 sequences, less than 45% of which are singletons, and 11% rests with the top ten. Sequencing input: peripheral blood or thyroid tissue (not recorded which). Receptors were obtained from an adult man with Graves' hyperthyroidism.

There are many counts of this clonotype. The chain is built from TRBV7-9 and TRBJ1-2; no definite D call. V shed 2 bases and J shed 6 bases, with 13 bases lying between them. Germline CDR1 is SEHNR and CDR2 is FQNEAQ (reference sequence). The CDR3 has 14 residues. As DNA, the CDR3 is TGTGCCAGCAGCTTATTCCAAGCGGGCGATGGCTACACCTTC. Its protein product is CASSLFQAGDGYTF.

This clonotype showed up just a few times. J is TRBJ1-1 and V is TRBV19; 9 bases are shared with TRBD1. V shed 4 bases and J 4 bases; nucleotides not matched to a gene: 10. CDR1 LNHDA and CDR2 SQIVND come from the germline V gene (reference sequence). The CDR3 is 16 residues long. The CDR3: CASSTGQGIGGTEAFF. Here the CDR3 DNA reads TGTGCCAGTAGTACCGGACAGGGGATAGGTGGCACTGAAGCTTTCTTT.

This clonotype has at least ten counts. The CDR3 DNA is TGTGCCAGCAGCTTAGCGGAGGGACCCCGTGTAGAGCAGTACTTC. This translates into CASSLAEGPRVEQYF. The chain is built from TRBV7-9 and TRBJ2-7, with D possibly matching TRBD2 (6 bases). Deletions cut 0 bases from V and 7 bases from J, with 16 bases between. From germline, CDR1 is SEHNR and CDR2 FQNEAQ (reference sequence). This CDR3 has 15 amino acids.

This clonotype was counted at least ten times. The chain joins TRBV7-9 to TRBJ2-7; 7 nucleotides line up with TRBD1. V lost 5 bases and J lost 3; bases outside the gene matches: 13. The germline gives CDR1 SEHNR, CDR2 FQNEAQ (reference sequence). The CDR3 length is 16 residues. The CDR3 spells CASSPALQTGNYEQYF. For the CDR3, the DNA is TGTGCCAGCAGCCCCGCCTTACAGACAGGGAACTACGAGCAGTACTTC.

In the case of this clonotype: This clone may be a read error of a much larger clone one base away. In this CDR3 the conserved last residue, phenylalanine or tryptophan, is missing, so a read error is likely. The V gene is TRBV19, the J gene TRBJ1-1, with D unresolved. Between the trimmed V and J ends, which lost 4 bases and 0 bases, there was a span of 15 bases. The CDR3 has 16 amino acids. CDR1 and CDR2 from the germline V gene are LNHDA and SQIVND (reference sequence). The CDR3 reads CASSTETRWLNTEAFL. The CDR3 DNA follows: TGTGCCAGTAGTACTGAGACACGATGGCTGAACACTGAAGCTTTCCTT.

This chain joins TRBV15 and TRBJ2-2, with D possibly being TRBD2 (5 bases). Germline CDR1 reads LNHNV; CDR2 reads YYDKDF (reference sequence). The CDR3 length is 15 residues. V was clipped by 2 bases and J by 2 bases, with 9 bases between them. DNA of the CDR3: TGTGCCACCAGCAGACTAGCTTACAACACCGGGGAGCTGTTTTTT. Protein sequence: CATSRLAYNTGELFF.

J is TRBJ1-1 and V is TRBV4-1; D is perhaps TRBD1 (5 bases). The V gene's germline CDR1 is MGHRA and CDR2 YSYEKL. CDR3 length: 15 amino acids. V gave up 1 base and J gave up 1 base, with 10 bases separating them. The CDR3 here is CASSQVDRENTEAFF. The CDR3 nucleotides read TGCGCCAGCAGCCAAGTTGACAGAGAGAACACTGAAGCTTTCTTT.

This clonotype showed up many times. The J gene is TRBJ1-4, the V gene TRBV29-1; D remains unclear. The length of the CDR3 is 13 residues. V lost 3 bases and J lost 8, with 13 bases in between. Germline V gene data show CDR1 as SQVTM and CDR2 as ANQGSEA. The CDR3 here is CSVDIREGEKLFF. The CDR3 nucleotides are TGCAGCGTTGACATCCGGGAGGGAGAAAAACTGTTTTTT.

The CDR3 coding sequence is TGTGCCAGCAGCCTCCAGGGGTTGGATCAGCCCCAGCATTTT. This gives the protein CASSLQGLDQPQHF. This chain links TRBV7-9 with TRBJ1-5, with a weak D call TRBD1 (6 bases). This CDR3 region has 14 residues. V was trimmed by 5 bases and J by 5 bases, leaving 13 bases between them. CDR1 and CDR2 from the germline V gene are SEHNR and FQNEAQ (reference sequence).

The chain links TRBV12-3 or TRBV12-4 to TRBJ1-1, with 12 positions matching TRBD1. The CDR3 spans 18 residues. The CDR3 sequence: CASGLPPGQGALGTEAFF. The CDR3 region has the DNA TGTGCTAGTGGTTTGCCACCGGGACAGGGGGCTTTGGGCACTGAAGCTTTCTTT.

This clonotype has a handful of counts. The chain carries TRBV29-1 and TRBJ2-5; D perhaps matches TRBD2 (5 bases). The CDR3 extends over 13 amino acids. Germline V lookup: CDR1 SQVTM, CDR2 ANQGSEA. V was pared by 4 bases and J by 4 bases, with 13 bases between. The CDR3 DNA reads as TGCAGCGTTGGCCTAGCTCTGGGAGAGACCCAGTACTTC. It is translated as CSVGLALGETQYF.

This chain joins TRBV27 and TRBJ2-7; 8 nucleotides match TRBD1. J gave up 0 bases and V 7 bases, and 11 bases lay outside the gene matches. The germline gives CDR1 MNHEY, CDR2 SMNVEV (reference sequence). The CDR3 has 16 amino acids. The CDR3 bases are TGTGCCAGCAAAGACAGGGGACTGCACAACTCCTACGAGCAGTACTTC. Amino acids: CASKDRGLHNSYEQYF.

In regard to this clonotype: Mismatch with germline at one junction end may stem from a read error. The rearrangement joins TRBV5-1 to TRBJ2-7, with a tentative D call TRBD2 (5 bases). Germline CDR1 reads SGHRS; CDR2 reads YFSETQ. This CDR3 has 16 amino acids. As DNA, the CDR3 is TGCGCCAGCAGCTTGGATGCATATGGGAGCACCGGGGAGCTGTACTTC. Its translation: CASSLDAYGSTGELYF.

About this clonotype: A read error is possible here, since a much larger clone lies one base away. The chain combines TRBV20-1 with TRBJ2-7, with 12 positions matching TRBD1. CDR3 length: 15 residues. The germline gives CDR1 DFQATT, CDR2 SNEGSKA (reference sequence). The V segment lost 0 bases and the J segment 3 bases; nucleotides outside the gene matches: 3. The chain's CDR3 is CSARDWDRGLYEQYF. In DNA form, the CDR3 reads TGCAGTGCTAGAGATTGGGACAGGGGGCTCTACGAGCAGTACTTC.

This sequence joins TRBV10-3 and TRBJ2-3; 10 nucleotides line up with TRBD2. V trimming: 6 bases; J trimming: 0 bases; junction bases outside the gene matches: 9. The CDR3 is 17 residues long. From germline, CDR1 is ENHRY and CDR2 SYGVKD. CDR3 region: CAISGGASGSSTDTQYF. In DNA, the CDR3 is TGTGCCATCAGCGGTGGGGCTAGCGGGAGTAGCACAGATACGCAGTATTTT.

Only a few counts were recorded for this clonotype. The chain is built from TRBV6-1 and TRBJ2-5; a weak D match, TRBD2 (5 bases). Deletions cut 3 bases from V and 5 bases from J, with 13 bases between. The CDR3 has 14 amino acids. CDR1 and CDR2 (germline): MNHNS, SASEGT. CDR3 bases: TGTGCCAGCAGTGACGCCGGGGTAGCGGAGACCCAGTACTTC. Translating it yields CASSDAGVAETQYF.

This clonotype was recorded many times. CDR3 DNA sequence: TGTGCCAGCAGCGTCACCGGGACAGGCAATTCACCCCTCCACTTT. Amino acid sequence: CASSVTGTGNSPLHF. The V call is TRBV9, the J call TRBJ1-6; 8 bases fit TRBD1. V lost 2 bases to trimming and J lost 7 bases; unmatched junction nucleotides: 5. The CDR3 consists of 15 residues. Germline values: CDR1 SGDLS, CDR2 YYNGEE.

V and J are TRBV7-2 and TRBJ2-2, with unresolved D. The germline CDR1 and CDR2 sequences are SGHTA and FQGNSA. The CDR3 is made up of 16 amino acids. With 4 bases removed from V and 3 bases from J, the gap between germline ends came to 15 bases. The CDR3 loop is CASSSLIFGHTGELFF. The CDR3 DNA sequence: TGTGCCAGCAGCTCCTTAATTTTTGGACACACCGGGGAGCTGTTTTTT.

The genes are TRBV10-2 and TRBJ2-5; D could derive from TRBD1 or TRBD2 (5 bases each). V lost 4 bases and J 2 bases, leaving 11 bases between the germline ends. The CDR3 spans 14 residues. Germline CDR1 reads WSHSY; CDR2 reads SAAADI. DNA for the CDR3: TGCGCCAGCAGTGCCGGGACGGATCAAGAGACCCAGTACTTC. It codes for CASSAGTDQETQYF.

This clonotype was counted ten times or more. The V and J genes are TRBV7-9 and TRBJ2-7, with 11 bases identical to TRBD2. CDR1 is SEHNR, CDR2 FQNEAQ, per germline (reference sequence). The CDR3 contains 17 residues. Germline trimming cut 1 base from V and 2 bases from J; bases unmatched to any gene: 7. For the CDR3, the DNA is TGTGCCAGCAGCTTAGACCTAGCGGGAGGTAGGGCCTACGAGCAGTACTTC. Translated: CASSLDLAGGRAYEQYF.

This clonotype was seen repeatedly, ten times or more. The chain carries TRBV25-1 and TRBJ2-5, with TRBD2 matching over 10 bases. Germline assignment: CDR1 MGHDK and CDR2 SYGVNS. V trimming: 6 bases; J trimming: 5 bases; junction bases outside the gene matches: 6. The CDR3 spans 14 residues. CDR3 residues: CASREAGGHETQYF. The CDR3 coding sequence is TGTGCCAGCAGGGAAGCGGGGGGGCACGAGACCCAGTACTTC.

This clonotype is labeled medium-sized. The rearrangement links TRBV7-2 to TRBJ1-1; D unclear. Trimming removed 3 bases at V and 11 bases at J, with 10 bases between. The CDR3 sequence is 11 residues long. Germline V lookup: CDR1 SGHTA, CDR2 FQGNSA. CDR3 nucleotide sequence: TGTGCCAGCAGCTTCGACATGGCCGCTTTCTTT. It encodes CASSFDMAAFF.

This clonotype was recorded a few times. V usage is TRBV9 and J usage is TRBJ2-5; 10 nucleotides line up with TRBD2. The length of the CDR3 is 16 residues. CDR1 and CDR2 (germline): SGDLS, YYNGEE. Trimming cost V 9 bases and J 5 bases; bases outside gene matches: 16. This chain's CDR3 is CANRAGTSALSETQYF. The CDR3 bases are TGTGCCAACAGGGCCGGGACTAGCGCCCTCTCCGAGACCCAGTACTTC. Using reference TRBV9 and TRBJ2-5 for the parts outside the CDR3, the full variable domain is DSGVTQTPKHLITATGQRVTLRCSPRSGDLSVYWYQQSLDQGLQFLIQYYNGEERAKGNILERFSAQQFPDLHSELNLSSLELGDSALYFCANRAGTSALSETQYFGPGTRLLVL.

The chain uses TRBV4-3 and TRBJ2-7; no reliable D call. In germline, CDR1 is LGHNA, CDR2 YSLEER. The CDR3 is made up of 14 amino acids. V was trimmed by 0 bases and J by 0 bases, leaving 6 bases between them. Here the CDR3 DNA reads TGCGCCAGCAGCCAAGATAGGACCTCCTACGAGCAGTACTTC. This encodes CASSQDRTSYEQYF.

This clonotype came up many times. The chain links TRBV5-1 to TRBJ1-5; 9 bases agree with TRBD1. Germline CDR1 SGHRS, CDR2 YFSETQ. The CDR3 totals 15 residues. Trimming took 4 bases from V and 3 from J; bases not matched to a gene: 5. The CDR3 region has the DNA TGCGCCAGCAGCCGAGGGACAGGGTACAATCAGCCCCAGCATTTT. Protein product: CASSRGTGYNQPQHF.

This clonotype was seen many times. V and J are TRBV12-3 or TRBV12-4 and TRBJ1-1; D is ambiguous. Trimming removed 6 bases at V and 4 bases at J, with 15 bases between. This CDR3 has 14 amino acids. The CDR3 protein is CASSAPVGGTEAFF. The CDR3 nucleotides are TGTGCCAGCAGCGCGCCGGTGGGCGGCACTGAAGCTTTCTTT.

The chain combines TRBV7-2 with TRBJ2-7; D call uncertain. V was cut by 5 bases and J by 1 base, with 12 bases left in between. Per germline, CDR1 SGHTA and CDR2 FQGNSA. The CDR3 is made up of 14 amino acids. The CDR3 here is CASSQVVNSYEQYF. The CDR3 DNA reads TGTGCCAGCAGCCAAGTGGTAAATTCCTACGAGCAGTACTTC.